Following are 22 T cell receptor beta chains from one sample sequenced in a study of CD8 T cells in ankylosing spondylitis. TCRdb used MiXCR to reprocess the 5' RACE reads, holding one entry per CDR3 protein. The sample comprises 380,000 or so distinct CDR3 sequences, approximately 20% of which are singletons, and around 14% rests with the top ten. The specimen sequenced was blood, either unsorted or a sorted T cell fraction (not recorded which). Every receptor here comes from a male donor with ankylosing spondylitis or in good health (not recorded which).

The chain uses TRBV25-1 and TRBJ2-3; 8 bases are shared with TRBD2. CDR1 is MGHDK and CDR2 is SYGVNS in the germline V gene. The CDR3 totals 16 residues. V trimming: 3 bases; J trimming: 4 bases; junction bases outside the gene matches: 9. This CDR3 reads CASSEGEAGVADTQYF. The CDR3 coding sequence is TGTGCCAGCAGTGAGGGGGAAGCGGGGGTTGCAGATACGCAGTATTTT.

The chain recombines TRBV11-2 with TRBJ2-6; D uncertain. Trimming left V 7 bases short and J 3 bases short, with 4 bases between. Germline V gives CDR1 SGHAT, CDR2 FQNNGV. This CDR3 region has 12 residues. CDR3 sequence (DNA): TGTGCCAGCAAGAGTGGGGCCAACGTCCTGACTTTC. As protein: CASKSGANVLTF.

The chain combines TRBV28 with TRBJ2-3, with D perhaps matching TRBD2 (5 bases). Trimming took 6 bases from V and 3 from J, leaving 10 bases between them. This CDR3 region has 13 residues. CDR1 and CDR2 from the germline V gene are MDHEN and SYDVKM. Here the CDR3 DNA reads TGTGCCAGCAGGACGGGATCTACAGATACGCAGTATTTT. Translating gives CASRTGSTDTQYF.

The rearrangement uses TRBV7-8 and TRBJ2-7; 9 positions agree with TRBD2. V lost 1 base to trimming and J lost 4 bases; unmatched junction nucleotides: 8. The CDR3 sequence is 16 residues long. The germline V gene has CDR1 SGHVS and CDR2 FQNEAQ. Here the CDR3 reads CASSLGASGVGYEQYF. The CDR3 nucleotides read TGTGCCAGCAGCTTAGGGGCTAGCGGGGTGGGGTACGAGCAGTACTTC. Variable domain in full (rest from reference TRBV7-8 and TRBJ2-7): GAGVSQSPRYKVAKRGQDVALRCDPISGHVSLFWYQQALGQGPEFLTYFQNEAQLDKSGLPSDRFFAERPEGSVSTLKIQRTQQEDSAVYLCASSLGASGVGYEQYFGPGTRLTVT.

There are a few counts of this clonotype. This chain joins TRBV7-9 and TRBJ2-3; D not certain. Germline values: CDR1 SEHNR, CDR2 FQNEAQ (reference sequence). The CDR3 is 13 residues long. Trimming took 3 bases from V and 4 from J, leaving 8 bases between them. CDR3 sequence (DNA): TGTGCCAGCAGCTTGAACCCGGCAGATACGCAGTATTTT. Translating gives CASSLNPADTQYF.

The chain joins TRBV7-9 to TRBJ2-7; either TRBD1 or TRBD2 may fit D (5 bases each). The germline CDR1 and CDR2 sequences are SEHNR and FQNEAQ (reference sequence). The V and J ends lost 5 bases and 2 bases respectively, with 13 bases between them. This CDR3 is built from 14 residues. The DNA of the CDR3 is TGTGCCAGCAGCCACCGGGACGTACCCTACGAGCAGTACTTC. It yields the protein CASSHRDVPYEQYF.

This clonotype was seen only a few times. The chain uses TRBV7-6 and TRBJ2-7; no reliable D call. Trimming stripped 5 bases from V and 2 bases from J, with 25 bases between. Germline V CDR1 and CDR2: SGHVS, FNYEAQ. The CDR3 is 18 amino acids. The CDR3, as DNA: TGTGCCAGCAGCAACGTTGCCGGTTCCCCCGAATCGGCCTACGAGCAGTACTTC. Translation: CASSNVAGSPESAYEQYF.

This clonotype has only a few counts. CDR3 residues: CASSKGTGSSYNEQFF. The DNA of the CDR3 is TGCGCCAGCAGCAAGGGGACAGGAAGCTCCTACAATGAGCAGTTCTTC. The chain joins TRBV5-1 to TRBJ2-1; TRBD1 matches at 8 bases. Germline V gene lookup returns CDR1 SGHRS and CDR2 YFSETQ. The CDR3 is 16 amino acids. V was pared by 4 bases and J by 0 bases, with 6 bases of the junction left unmatched.

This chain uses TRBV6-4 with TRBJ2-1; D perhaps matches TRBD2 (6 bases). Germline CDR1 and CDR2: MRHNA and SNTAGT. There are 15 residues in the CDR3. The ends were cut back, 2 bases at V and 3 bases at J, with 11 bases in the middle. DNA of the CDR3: TGTGCCAGCAGTGACGGCGGCGGGGACTACAATGAGCAGTTCTTC. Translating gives CASSDGGGDYNEQFF.

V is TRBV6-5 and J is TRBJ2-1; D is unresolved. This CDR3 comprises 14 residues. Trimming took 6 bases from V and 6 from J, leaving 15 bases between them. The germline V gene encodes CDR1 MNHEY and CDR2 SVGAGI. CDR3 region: CASSLSGLLNEQFF. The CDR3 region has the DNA TGTGCCAGCAGCTTATCAGGTCTACTCAATGAGCAGTTCTTC.

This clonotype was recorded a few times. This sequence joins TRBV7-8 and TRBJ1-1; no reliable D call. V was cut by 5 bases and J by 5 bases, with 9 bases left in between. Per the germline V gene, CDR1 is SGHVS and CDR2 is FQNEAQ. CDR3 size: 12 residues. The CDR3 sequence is CASSGHVTEAFF. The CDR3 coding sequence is TGTGCCAGCAGCGGGCATGTGACTGAAGCTTTCTTT.

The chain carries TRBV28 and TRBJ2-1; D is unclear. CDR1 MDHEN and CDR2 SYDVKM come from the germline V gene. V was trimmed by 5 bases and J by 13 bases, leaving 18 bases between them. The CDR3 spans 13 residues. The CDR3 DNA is TGTGCCAGCAGTATGGGCGGTATGGGCGTTCAGTTCTTC. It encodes CASSMGGMGVQFF. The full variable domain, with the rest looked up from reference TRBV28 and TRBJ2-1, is DVKVTQSSRYLVKRTGEKVFLECVQDMDHENMFWYRQDPGLGLRLIYFSYDVKMKEKGDIPEGYSVSREKKERFSLILESASTNQTSMYLCASSMGGMGVQFFGPGTRLTVL.

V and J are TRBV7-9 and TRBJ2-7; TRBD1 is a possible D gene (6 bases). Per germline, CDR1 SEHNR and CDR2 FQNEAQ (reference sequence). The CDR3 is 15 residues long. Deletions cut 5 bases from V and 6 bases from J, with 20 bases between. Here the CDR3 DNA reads TGTGCCAGCAGCCACGTAATTGGGGGCCCGGGCGAGCAGTACTTC. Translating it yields CASSHVIGGPGEQYF.

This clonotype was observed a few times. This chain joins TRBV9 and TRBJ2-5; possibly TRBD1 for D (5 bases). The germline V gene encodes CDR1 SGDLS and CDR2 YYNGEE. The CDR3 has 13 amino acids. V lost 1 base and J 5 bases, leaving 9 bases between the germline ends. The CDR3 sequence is CASSVSPGETQYF. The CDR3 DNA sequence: TGTGCCAGCAGCGTAAGTCCAGGGGAGACCCAGTACTTC. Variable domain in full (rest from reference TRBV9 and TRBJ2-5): DSGVTQTPKHLITATGQRVTLRCSPRSGDLSVYWYQQSLDQGLQFLIQYYNGEERAKGNILERFSAQQFPDLHSELNLSSLELGDSALYFCASSVSPGETQYFGPGTRLLVL.

The CDR3 region has the DNA TGCGCCAGCAGCCAAGATGTACAGGGGAGGTACGAGCAGTACTTC. Its translation is CASSQDVQGRYEQYF. The chain uses TRBV4-1 and TRBJ2-7; perhaps TRBD1 as D (7 bases). The germline CDR1 and CDR2 sequences are MGHRA and YSYEKL. V lost 0 bases and J lost 4, with 13 bases in between. CDR3 length: 15 residues.

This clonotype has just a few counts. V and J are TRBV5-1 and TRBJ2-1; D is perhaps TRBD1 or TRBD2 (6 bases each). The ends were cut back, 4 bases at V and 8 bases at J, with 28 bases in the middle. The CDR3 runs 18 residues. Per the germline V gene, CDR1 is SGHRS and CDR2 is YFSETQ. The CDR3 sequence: CASSLPGGSVGGHDEQFF. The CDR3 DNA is TGCGCCAGCAGCCTCCCTGGGGGCTCAGTGGGGGGCCATGATGAGCAGTTCTTC.

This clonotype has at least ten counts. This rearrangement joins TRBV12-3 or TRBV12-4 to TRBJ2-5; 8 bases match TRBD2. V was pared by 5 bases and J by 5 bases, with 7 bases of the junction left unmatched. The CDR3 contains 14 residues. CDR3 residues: CASSLYSGGETQYF. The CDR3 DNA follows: TGTGCCAGCAGTCTTTATTCGGGGGGGGAGACCCAGTACTTC.

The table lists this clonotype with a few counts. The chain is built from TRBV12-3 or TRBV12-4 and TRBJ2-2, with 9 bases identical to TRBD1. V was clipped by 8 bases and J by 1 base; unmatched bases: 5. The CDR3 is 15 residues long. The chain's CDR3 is CASLRTGVNTGELFF. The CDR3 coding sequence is TGTGCCAGCCTTCGGACAGGGGTGAACACCGGGGAGCTGTTTTTT.

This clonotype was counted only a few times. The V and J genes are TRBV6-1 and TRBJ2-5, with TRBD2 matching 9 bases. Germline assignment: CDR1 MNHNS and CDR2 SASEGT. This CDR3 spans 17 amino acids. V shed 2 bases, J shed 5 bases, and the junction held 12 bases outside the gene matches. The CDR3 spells CASSEYGALAGLETQYF. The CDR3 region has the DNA TGTGCCAGCAGTGAATACGGTGCTCTAGCGGGGTTGGAGACCCAGTACTTC.

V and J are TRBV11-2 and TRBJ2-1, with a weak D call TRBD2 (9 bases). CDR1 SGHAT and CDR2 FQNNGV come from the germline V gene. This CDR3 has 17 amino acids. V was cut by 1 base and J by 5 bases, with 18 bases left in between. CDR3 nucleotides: TGTGCCAGCAGCTTAGGCGGGGGGGACAGGCCCAACAATGAGCAGTTCTTC. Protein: CASSLGGGDRPNNEQFF.

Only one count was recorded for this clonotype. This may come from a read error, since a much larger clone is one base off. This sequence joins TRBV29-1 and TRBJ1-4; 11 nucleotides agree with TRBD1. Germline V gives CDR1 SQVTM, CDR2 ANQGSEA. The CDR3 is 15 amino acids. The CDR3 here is CRALSSGQGVQELFF. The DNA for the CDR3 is TGCAGAGCACTCTCATCGGGACAGGGGGTTCAAGAACTGTTTTTT. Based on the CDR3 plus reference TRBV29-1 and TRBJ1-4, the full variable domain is SAVISQKPSRDICQRGTSLTIQCQVDSQVTMMFWYRQQPGQSLTLIATANQGSEATYESGFVIDKFPISRPNLTFSTLTVSNMSPEDSSIYLCRALSSGQGVQELFFGSGTQLSVL.

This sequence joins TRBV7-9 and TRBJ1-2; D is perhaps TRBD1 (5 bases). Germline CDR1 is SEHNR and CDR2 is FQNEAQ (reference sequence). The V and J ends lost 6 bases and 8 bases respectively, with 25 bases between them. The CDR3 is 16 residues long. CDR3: CASSNTPGHAIPGYTF. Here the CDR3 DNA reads TGTGCCAGCAGTAACACCCCAGGACACGCTATCCCCGGCTACACCTTC.